These 32 T cell receptor beta chains share one sample of origin, sequenced in a study of T cell repertoires in cytomegalovirus infection. TCRdb reprocessed the reads with MiXCR, giving one entry per CDR3 protein. The repertoire holds roughly 180,000 distinct CDR3 sequences, about 20% seen once, with around a quarter in the top ten. Which antigens these TCRs recognize remains unknown. Material: CD8+ T cells from cultured PBMCs, obtained from culture after CMV antigen stimulation. The source is a human donor in good health (CMV status not recorded). Some clones in this sample may be carry-over from other donors' samples.

The table lists this clonotype with a few counts. This chain joins TRBV11-2 and TRBJ1-4; D not resolved. V was clipped by 3 bases and J by 8 bases, with 13 bases between them. The CDR3 runs to 14 residues. The germline CDR1 and CDR2 sequences are SGHAT and FQNNGV. The CDR3 coding sequence is TGTGCCAGCAGCTTGCCCGTCGGAGCGGAAAAACTGTTTTTT. Residues: CASSLPVGAEKLFF.

The chain links TRBV25-1 to TRBJ2-7; D remains unclear. This CDR3 comprises 13 residues. Deletions cut 0 bases from V and 4 bases from J, with 7 bases between. CDR1 is MGHDK and CDR2 is SYGVNS in the germline V gene. CDR3 sequence: CASSEYELYEQYF. CDR3 nucleotides: TGTGCCAGCAGTGAATATGAACTTTACGAGCAGTACTTC.

This chain links TRBV25-1 with TRBJ2-7, with D maybe TRBD1 (6 bases). V lost 3 bases and J lost 2, with 14 bases in between. The CDR3 runs to 15 residues. Germline-derived CDR1 and CDR2 are MGHDK and SYGVNS. The CDR3 spells CASSDYRDYPYEQYF. Here the CDR3 DNA reads TGTGCCAGCAGTGATTACAGGGATTACCCCTACGAGCAGTACTTC.

The chain recombines TRBV4-3 with TRBJ1-1, with D perhaps matching TRBD1 (6 bases). Germline CDR1 and CDR2: LGHNA and YSLEER. Deletions cut 4 bases from V and 0 bases from J, with 12 bases between. There are 15 residues in the CDR3. The CDR3 protein is CASSPRTVLNTEAFF. Written as DNA, the CDR3 is TGCGCCAGCAGCCCTAGGACAGTTTTGAACACTGAAGCTTTCTTT.

A few counts support this clonotype. The chain has TRBV29-1 and TRBJ1-1, with unresolved D. This CDR3 region has 15 residues. V lost 1 base, J lost 3 bases, and 15 bases lay in between. Germline-derived CDR1 and CDR2 are SQVTM and ANQGSEA. The chain's CDR3 is CSVEGTVERDTEAFF. In DNA form, the CDR3 reads TGCAGCGTTGAAGGGACTGTCGAACGGGACACTGAAGCTTTCTTT.

The chain recombines TRBV4-3 with TRBJ2-1, with D hard to call. Germline V gene data show CDR1 as LGHNA and CDR2 as YSLEER. The CDR3 loop spans 17 amino acids. Trimming removed 4 bases from V and 0 bases from J, with 16 bases in between. The CDR3 DNA reads as TGCGCCAGCAGCCCACGCTCGGTGGGGTTCTCCTACAATGAGCAGTTCTTC. Its protein is CASSPRSVGFSYNEQFF.

This clonotype came up many times. Here the CDR3 reads CATSEPGNYGYTF. The CDR3 nucleotides are TGTGCCACCAGCGAGCCGGGAAACTATGGCTACACCTTC. V is TRBV15 and J is TRBJ1-2; D gene unclear. Looked up from germline, CDR1 is LNHNV and CDR2 is YYDKDF (reference sequence). V was pared by 5 bases and J by 2 bases, with 9 bases between. The CDR3 length is 13 residues.

This chain links TRBV2 with TRBJ2-1; D gene uncertain. Germline V lookup: CDR1 SNHLY, CDR2 FYNNEI. Trimming stripped 10 bases from V and 6 bases from J, with 13 bases between. The CDR3 contains 12 residues. CDR3 DNA: TGTGCCACCCAGGTAGACCTCAATGAGCAGTTCTTC. Translating it yields CATQVDLNEQFF.

The chain joins TRBV12-3 or TRBV12-4 to TRBJ2-7; either TRBD1 or TRBD2 may supply D (5 bases each). Trimming shortened V by 7 bases and J by 4 bases, and 14 bases separated the two germline ends. This CDR3 comprises 13 residues. Here the CDR3 DNA reads TGTGCCAGCACCCTGGGACCTCATTACGAGCAGTACTTC. Translating gives CASTLGPHYEQYF.

This chain joins TRBV7-2 and TRBJ2-3, with a tentative D call TRBD2 (7 bases). The germline V gene has CDR1 SGHTA and CDR2 FQGNSA. The CDR3 loop spans 15 amino acids. With 2 bases removed from V and 4 bases from J, the gap between germline ends came to 13 bases. The CDR3 here is CASSLRRGPADTQYF. Written as DNA, the CDR3 is TGTGCCAGCAGCTTAAGGCGGGGGCCGGCAGATACGCAGTATTTT.

The V call is TRBV11-1, the J call TRBJ1-1, with D uncertain. The V end lost 1 base, the J end lost 1 base, and 7 bases lay between the germline ends. The germline V gene has CDR1 SGHAT and CDR2 FQDESV (reference sequence). The CDR3 runs 14 residues. CDR3 region: CASSLVDSNTEAFF. In DNA, the CDR3 is TGTGCCAGCAGCTTAGTGGATTCGAACACTGAAGCTTTCTTT.

The chain links TRBV10-3 to TRBJ2-5, with D uncertain. Trimming removed 0 bases from V and 4 bases from J, with 15 bases in between. Germline CDR1 ENHRY, CDR2 SYGVKD. This CDR3 comprises 16 residues. CDR3 region: CAISESTGVDSETQYF. The CDR3, as DNA: TGTGCCATCAGTGAGTCGACTGGGGTCGATTCAGAGACCCAGTACTTC.

This chain links TRBV7-6 with TRBJ2-2; TRBD1 aligns across 12 bases. CDR3 length: 16 residues. After removal of 5 bases from V and 6 bases from J, the junction contained 7 bases not matched to a gene. Germline loops: CDR1 SGHVS, CDR2 FNYEAQ. CDR3 coding DNA: TGTGCCAGCAGCACCTGGGACAGGGGGCTGGCCGGGGAGCTGTTTTTT. It translates to CASSTWDRGLAGELFF.

This clonotype was seen many times. This chain joins TRBV15 and TRBJ2-5, with TRBD2 identical over 10 bases. After removal of 3 bases from V and 2 bases from J, the junction contained 3 bases not matched to a gene. CDR1 and CDR2 from the germline V gene are LNHNV and YYDKDF (reference sequence). CDR3 size: 15 residues. The DNA for the CDR3 is TGTGCCACCAGCAGGGGTAGCGGGGGGCAAGAGACCCAGTACTTC. Protein sequence: CATSRGSGGQETQYF.

V is TRBV6-6 and J is TRBJ2-7; D is ambiguous. Trimming cost V 2 bases and J 0 bases, with 11 bases left between them. Germline V gene lookup returns CDR1 MNHNY and CDR2 SVGAGI (reference sequence). CDR3 length equals 15 residues. The chain's CDR3 is CASSYELKISYEQYF. Here the CDR3 DNA reads TGTGCCAGCAGTTACGAACTCAAGATCTCCTACGAGCAGTACTTC.

This chain links TRBV7-1 with TRBJ2-3; maybe TRBD2 (6 bases). TRBV7-1 is assigned to the ORF class and has an uncertain function. The ends were cut back, 5 bases at V and 0 bases at J, with 12 bases in the middle. The CDR3 has 15 residues. The CDR3 here is CASSPRDWSTDTQYF. The CDR3 nucleotides are TGTGCCAGCAGCCCCCGGGACTGGAGCACAGATACGCAGTATTTT.

The chain links TRBV12-3 or TRBV12-4 to TRBJ1-5, with D possibly matching TRBD1 (6 bases). The ends were cut back, 2 bases at V and 3 bases at J, with 8 bases in the middle. CDR3 length: 14 residues. The CDR3 here is CASSLQGHNQPQHF. Written as DNA, the CDR3 is TGTGCCAGCAGTTTACAGGGACACAATCAGCCCCAGCATTTT.

The chain recombines TRBV9 with TRBJ1-3; D may be TRBD1 (5 bases). Germline V gene lookup returns CDR1 SGDLS and CDR2 YYNGEE. V gave up 4 bases and J gave up 7 bases, with 9 bases separating them. The CDR3 spans 12 residues. CDR3 bases: TGTGCCAGCAGCCCCTGGGGGAACACCATATATTTT. Translated, it gives CASSPWGNTIYF.

There are a few counts of this clonotype. The rearrangement uses TRBV4-1 and TRBJ1-3, with D maybe TRBD1 (6 bases). CDR1 and CDR2 from the germline V gene are MGHRA and YSYEKL. V was shortened by 3 bases and J by 0 bases, with 15 bases between the two germline ends. The CDR3 consists of 17 residues. CDR3 amino acids: CASSHLTGFNSGNTIYF. CDR3 DNA sequence: TGCGCCAGCAGCCACCTGACAGGATTTAACTCTGGAAACACCATATATTTT.

The chain employs TRBV12-3 or TRBV12-4 and TRBJ2-2; TRBD1 matches at 11 bases. V shed 6 bases, J shed 5 bases, and the junction held 8 bases outside the gene matches. The CDR3 contains 16 residues. Here the CDR3 reads CASRPPGQGETGELFF. The CDR3, as DNA: TGTGCCAGCAGGCCGCCGGGACAGGGGGAAACCGGGGAGCTGTTTTTT.

This clonotype appeared a few times. V gene TRBV7-6 combines with J gene TRBJ2-3; D may be TRBD2 (7 bases). The CDR3 contains 16 residues. CDR1 and CDR2 (germline): SGHVS, FNYEAQ. Trimming pared 5 bases from V and 3 bases from J, leaving 18 bases between. CDR3 in DNA: TGTGCCAGCAGCCCGGTGGGAGGGGGGGCGACAGATACGCAGTATTTT. Translating it yields CASSPVGGGATDTQYF.

This clonotype was detected a few times. The chain joins TRBV7-2 to TRBJ1-2; D not resolved. Germline lookup yields CDR1 SGHTA and CDR2 FQGNSA. V shed 8 bases and J shed 3 bases, with 16 bases lying between them. CDR3 size: 14 residues. CDR3 amino acids: CASWSGIGDYGYTF. CDR3 bases: TGTGCCAGCTGGTCTGGGATCGGGGACTATGGCTACACCTTC. The variable domain in full, completed from reference TRBV7-2 and TRBJ1-2, reads GAGVSQSPSNKVTEKGKDVELRCDPISGHTALYWYRQSLGQGLEFLIYFQGNSAPDKSGLPSDRFSAERTGGSVSTLTIQRTQQEDSAVYLCASWSGIGDYGYTFGSGTRLTVV.

CDR3 DNA sequence: TGTGCCAGCAGTCGGGATTACAATGAGCAGTTCTTC. Protein sequence: CASSRDYNEQFF. V gene TRBV12-3 or TRBV12-4 combines with J gene TRBJ2-1; perhaps TRBD2 as D (5 bases). Trimming shortened V by 5 bases and J by 4 bases, and 6 bases separated the two germline ends. The CDR3 is made up of 12 amino acids.

The J gene is TRBJ2-3, the V gene TRBV7-6; D is undetermined. This CDR3 has 13 amino acids. Trimming left V 2 bases short and J 4 bases short, with 7 bases between. Germline V gene lookup returns CDR1 SGHVS and CDR2 FNYEAQ. The CDR3, as DNA: TGTGCCAGCAGCTTACTTGGGGCAGATACGCAGTATTTT. Translating it yields CASSLLGADTQYF.

The CDR3 nucleotides read TGCGCCAGCAGCCATTCAGGGGGCTACGAGCAGTACTTC. Translating it yields CASSHSGGYEQYF. V is TRBV4-3 and J is TRBJ2-7; TRBD1 agrees at 7 bases. This CDR3 comprises 13 residues. CDR1 is LGHNA and CDR2 is YSLEER in the germline V gene. V was clipped by 3 bases and J by 3 bases; unmatched bases: 2.

The chain employs TRBV27 and TRBJ1-1, with 10 bases fitting TRBD1. The V gene's germline CDR1 is MNHEY and CDR2 SMNVEV (reference sequence). V lost 6 bases to trimming and J lost 5 bases; unmatched junction nucleotides: 9. The CDR3 is 15 residues long. CDR3: CASRVDRGLGTEAFF. DNA for the CDR3: TGTGCCAGCAGGGTCGACAGGGGGCTCGGGACTGAAGCTTTCTTT.

In this sample, this clonotype turned up many times. This rearrangement joins TRBV7-8 to TRBJ1-1; unclear D gene. In germline, CDR1 is SGHVS, CDR2 FQNEAQ. V was clipped by 1 base and J by 0 bases, with 9 bases between them. The CDR3 is 15 amino acids. The CDR3 here is CASSLVGSVNTEAFF. In nucleotides, the CDR3 is TGTGCCAGCAGCTTAGTAGGGAGCGTGAACACTGAAGCTTTCTTT.

J is TRBJ2-2 and V is TRBV4-3; 12 bases map to TRBD1. After removal of 4 bases from V and 6 bases from J, the junction contained 6 bases not matched to a gene. Germline CDR1 is LGHNA and CDR2 is YSLEER. The CDR3 extends over 16 amino acids. DNA for the CDR3: TGCGCCAGCAGCCCGGGACAGGGGGCATGGGCCGGGGAGCTGTTTTTT. This encodes CASSPGQGAWAGELFF.

The DNA of the CDR3 is TGCGCCAGCAGCCAGTTACAGGGAGCTTTGAACACTGAAGCTTTCTTT. Translating it yields CASSQLQGALNTEAFF. This sequence joins TRBV4-1 and TRBJ1-1; TRBD1 might be the D (6 bases). The ends were cut back, 3 bases at V and 0 bases at J, with 14 bases in the middle. The CDR3 is 16 amino acids. Germline CDR1 reads MGHRA; CDR2 reads YSYEKL.

On this clonotype itself: The junction departs from the called germline gene at one end, perhaps through a read error. CDR3 sequence: CSAGELLAGNTDTQYF. The CDR3 DNA sequence: TGCAGTGCTGGAGAGTTACTAGCGGGGAACACAGATACGCAGTATTTT. The gene calls are TRBV20-1 and TRBJ2-3; 10 nucleotides agree with TRBD2. CDR3 length equals 16 residues. Germline CDR1 reads DFQATT; CDR2 reads SNEGSKA (reference sequence).

The chain links TRBV12-3 or TRBV12-4 to TRBJ2-7; the D gene is possibly TRBD1 (6 bases). Trimming cost V 7 bases and J 2 bases, with 18 bases left between them. The CDR3 sequence is 15 residues long. The CDR3 DNA reads as TGTGCCAGCACCCCAGCAGGGGCTTTCGCCTACGAGCAGTACTTC. This encodes CASTPAGAFAYEQYF.

V gene TRBV27 combines with J gene TRBJ2-2; D assignment may be TRBD1 or TRBD2 (6 bases each). Germline V gene data show CDR1 as MNHEY and CDR2 as SMNVEV (reference sequence). The germline V and J ends were trimmed by 0 bases and 4 bases, with 12 bases remaining between them. The CDR3 spans 16 residues. The CDR3 sequence is CASSLSGGQATGELFF. CDR3 coding DNA: TGTGCCAGCAGTTTATCAGGGGGGCAGGCCACCGGGGAGCTGTTTTTT.